The source of this TCR beta chain is a study of OX40 agonist ivuxolimab in advanced cancers. Looking at the study overall: The dose-escalation cohort was roughly 83% male, with a mean age of around 54 years, ranging roughly 23 to 85.

Repertoires were generated with immunoSEQ multiplex PCR, while TCRdb's copy carries only in-frame clones and drops some. The sample has more than 50,000 clones, around 87% seen once. V was pared by 5 bases and J by 4 bases, with 24 bases between. CDR3 size: 18 residues. Germline V gene data show CDR1 as LNHDA and CDR2 as SQIVND (reference sequence). Sample: CD4+ or CD8+ T cells sorted from blood, taken in a trial of the OX40 agonist ivuxolimab. The source is an adult with an advanced solid tumor such as melanoma, head and neck, liver or kidney cancer. The rearrangement links TRBV19 to TRBJ2-1; a weak D match, TRBD2 (7 bases). CDR3 DNA sequence: TGTGCCAGTAGTTCCTCGAGGGGGGGGTGGATTCTGTACAATGAGCAGTTCTTC. Translation: CASSSSRGGWILYNEQFF.